The clone carrying this TCR beta chain has a count of ten or more. Other nucleotide sequences in the sample specify the same CDR3. This record comes from a study of blood T cell repertoires in COVID-19. Libraries were prepared by immunoSEQ multiplex PCR; TCRdb keeps only in-frame clonotypes and omits some of them. The sample lists about 130,000 clones; 55% to 75% were seen once. The CDR3 sequence is 13 residues long. The germline CDR1 and CDR2 sequences are SGHRS and YFSETQ. With 0 bases clipped from V and 11 bases from J, the junction kept 5 bases outside the gene matches. Sequenced: peripheral blood. The clonotype was recovered from a woman in her 70s with acute or convalescent COVID-19. The chain carries TRBV5-1 and TRBJ1-1, with 9 positions matching TRBD1. CDR3 protein: CASSLESGQGAFF. The CDR3 bases are TGCGCCAGCAGCTTGGAATCGGGACAGGGTGCTTTCTTT.